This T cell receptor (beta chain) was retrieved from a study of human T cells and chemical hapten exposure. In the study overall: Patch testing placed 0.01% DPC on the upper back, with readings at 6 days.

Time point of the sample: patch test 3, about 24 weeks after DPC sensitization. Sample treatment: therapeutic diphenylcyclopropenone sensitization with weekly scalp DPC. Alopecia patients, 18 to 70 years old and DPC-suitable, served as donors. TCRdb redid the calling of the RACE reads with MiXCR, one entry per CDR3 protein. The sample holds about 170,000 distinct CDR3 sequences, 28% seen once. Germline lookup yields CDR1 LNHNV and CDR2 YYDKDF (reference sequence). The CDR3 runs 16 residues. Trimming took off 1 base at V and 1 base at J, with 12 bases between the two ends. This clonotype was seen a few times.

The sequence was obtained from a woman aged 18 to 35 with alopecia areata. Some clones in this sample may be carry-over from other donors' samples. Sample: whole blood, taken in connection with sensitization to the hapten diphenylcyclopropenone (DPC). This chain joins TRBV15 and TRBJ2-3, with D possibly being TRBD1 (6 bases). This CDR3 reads CATSRGAGAGTDTQYF. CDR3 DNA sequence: TGTGCCACCAGCAGAGGGGCAGGGGCTGGCACAGATACGCAGTATTTT. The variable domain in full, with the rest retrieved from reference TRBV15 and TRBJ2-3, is DAMVIQNPRYQVTQFGKPVTLSCSQTLNHNVMYWYQQKSSQAPKLLFHYYDKDFNNEADTPDNFQSRRPNTSFCFLDIRSPGLGDTAMYLCATSRGAGAGTDTQYFGPGTRLTVL.